The 2 T cell receptor beta chains presented below share a single source sample, sequenced in a study of T cells expressing NK-cell markers. After re-calling the 5' RACE reads, TCRdb lists one entry per CDR3 protein, DNA absent. Across a few hundred thousand distinct CDR3 sequences, the top ten clones capture 0.39% of the sample. The sample taken for sequencing was blood T cells: a sorted CD56 or NKG2C T cell subset, CD4+ or CD8+ T cells, or bulk PBMC T cells (not recorded which). Source of these receptors: a man aged 18-30 years in good health.

The rearrangement links TRBV10-3 to TRBJ1-4; the TCRdb D gene call, TRBD1, has no DNA to confirm it. The CDR3 spans 13 residues. CDR1 and CDR2 (germline): ENHRY, SYGVKD. The CDR3 sequence: CAISDRGNEKLFF.

The J gene is TRBJ2-1, the V gene TRBV16; TCRdb proposes TRBD1, but this gene call is untestable without DNA. This CDR3 contains 16 residues. CDR1 and CDR2 (germline): KGHSY, FQNENV. The CDR3 sequence: CASSQSGGQGLNEQFF.